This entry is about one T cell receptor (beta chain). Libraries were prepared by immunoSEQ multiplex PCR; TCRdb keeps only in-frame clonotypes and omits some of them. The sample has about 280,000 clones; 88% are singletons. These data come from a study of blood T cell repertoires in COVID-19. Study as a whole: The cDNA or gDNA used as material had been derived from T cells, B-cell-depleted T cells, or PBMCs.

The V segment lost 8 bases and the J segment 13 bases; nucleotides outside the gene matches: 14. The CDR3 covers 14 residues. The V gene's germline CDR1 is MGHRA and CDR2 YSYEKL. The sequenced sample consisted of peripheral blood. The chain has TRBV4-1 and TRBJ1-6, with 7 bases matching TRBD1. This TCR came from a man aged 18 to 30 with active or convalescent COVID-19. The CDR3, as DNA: TGCGCCAGCGCACAACCGGGACAGATTCGTCCCCTCCACTTT. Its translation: CASAQPGQIRPLHF.